One sample yielded the 30 T cell receptor beta chains listed below, sequenced in a study of breast tumors, draining lymph nodes, adjacent tissues. Breast cancer patients provided tissue from their axillary draining lymph nodes. One entry per CDR3 protein results from TCRdb running MiXCR on the multiplex PCR reads. The sample gives about 180,000 distinct CDR3 sequences, roughly 35% of which show up once; about 4.1% is in the top ten. The specimen sequenced was axillary lymph node tissue. These receptors were taken from a female donor with breast cancer. Some clones in this sample may be carry-over from other donors' samples.

This clonotype was counted many times. This chain joins TRBV5-1 and TRBJ1-2; TRBD1 matches 7 bases. The CDR3 loop spans 14 amino acids. Germline loops: CDR1 SGHRS, CDR2 YFSETQ. The trim removed 4 bases at V and 5 bases at J, leaving 8 bases unmatched. The CDR3: CASSGGQAGYGYTF. The CDR3, as DNA: TGCGCCAGCAGCGGCGGACAGGCGGGATATGGCTACACCTTC.

This clonotype was picked up one time. V gene TRBV20-1 combines with J gene TRBJ1-3, with D perhaps TRBD1 (5 bases). CDR1 and CDR2 from the germline V gene are DFQATT and SNEGSKA (reference sequence). The CDR3 has 15 amino acids. The V and J ends lost 6 bases and 2 bases respectively, with 17 bases between them. The CDR3 here is CSALARDGPGNTIYF. The CDR3 nucleotides are TGCAGTGCCCTAGCCCGGGACGGTCCTGGAAACACCATATATTTT.

The table lists this clonotype with many counts. V and J are TRBV19 and TRBJ2-7; weak D call: TRBD2 (7 bases). The CDR3 runs to 13 residues. V lost 10 bases and J lost 6, with 19 bases in between. Germline CDR1 LNHDA, CDR2 SQIVND (reference sequence). CDR3 in DNA: TGTGCCACCAGAAAGGGGGGGAGAGTCGAGCAGTACTTC. Amino acid sequence: CATRKGGRVEQYF.

This clonotype was recorded at least ten times. The chain recombines TRBV11-2 with TRBJ2-5, with 9 bases lining up with TRBD2. The germline V gene encodes CDR1 SGHAT and CDR2 FQNNGV. CDR3 length equals 16 residues. The V gene end was trimmed by 4 bases and the J gene end by 5 bases; junction bases not matched to a gene: 11. The CDR3 loop reads CASSYGSASGVETQYF. The CDR3 DNA reads as TGTGCCAGCAGCTACGGCTCGGCTAGCGGGGTGGAGACCCAGTACTTC.

Points on this clonotype: One junction end does not reproduce the germline sequence, and a read error may be involved. This chain uses TRBV7-8 with TRBJ2-7; D possibly corresponds to TRBD2 (5 bases). Germline V gives CDR1 SGHVS, CDR2 FQNEAQ. CDR3 length: 15 amino acids. The CDR3 is CASSLGTGLTYEQHF. The CDR3 DNA sequence: TGTGCCAGCAGCTTAGGTACTGGACTTACCTACGAGCAGCACTTC.

V usage is TRBV3-1 and J usage is TRBJ1-4; the D is unclear. Germline V gene sequence: CDR1 LGHDT, CDR2 YNNKEL (reference sequence). The CDR3 covers 13 residues. V was cut by 2 bases and J by 11 bases, with 12 bases left in between. The DNA of the CDR3 is TGTGCCAGCAGCCAACAGGCGGAGGAGAAACTGTTTTTT. Translating gives CASSQQAEEKLFF.

Ten or more counts support this clonotype. The chain couples TRBV12-3 or TRBV12-4 to TRBJ2-2; a weak D match, TRBD1 (5 bases). The CDR3 length is 13 residues. The V and J ends lost 6 bases and 6 bases respectively, with 11 bases between them. CDR3 residues: CASRPRQSGELFF. Here the CDR3 DNA reads TGTGCCAGCAGACCCCGACAGTCCGGGGAGCTGTTTTTT.

With regard to this clonotype: The conserved phenylalanine or tryptophan normally closing the CDR3 is absent here, so this likely arose from a read error. CDR3 in amino acids: CASSQSKGPAASNEQFS. The CDR3 DNA reads as TGCGCCAGCAGCCAGAGCAAGGGGCCCGCAGCCTCGAATGAGCAGTTCTCC. V is TRBV4-3 and J is TRBJ2-1, with D possibly matching TRBD1 (5 bases). The CDR3 extends over 17 amino acids. Germline lookup yields CDR1 LGHNA and CDR2 YSLEER. The V and J ends lost 3 bases and 7 bases respectively, with 22 bases between them.

This clonotype was observed at least ten times. The chain couples TRBV19 to TRBJ1-2; 8 bases match TRBD1. The ends lost 7 bases at V and 6 bases at J; junction bases unmatched: 10. This CDR3 has 14 amino acids. Germline CDR1 is LNHDA and CDR2 is SQIVND (reference sequence). The CDR3: CASTIDRGGNGYTF. CDR3 nucleotide sequence: TGTGCCAGTACCATCGACAGGGGCGGGAATGGCTACACCTTC. Looking up the rest from reference TRBV19 and TRBJ1-2 gives the full variable domain: DGGITQSPKYLFRKEGQNVTLSCEQNLNHDAMYWYRQDPGQGLRLIYYSQIVNDFQKGDIAEGYSVSREKKESFPLTVTSAQKNPTAFYLCASTIDRGGNGYTFGSGTRLTVV.

A single count supports this clonotype. The chain uses TRBV20-1 and TRBJ1-6; TRBD1 agrees at 11 bases. Germline V gene data show CDR1 as DFQATT and CDR2 as SNEGSKA (reference sequence). The CDR3 is 14 amino acids. V lost 7 bases to trimming and J lost 9 bases; unmatched junction nucleotides: 8. CDR3 sequence reads: CSVEDRGPISPLHF. CDR3 in DNA: TGCAGTGTTGAGGACAGGGGGCCGATTTCACCCCTCCACTTT.

Regarding this clonotype: Since the CDR3 does not end with the conserved phenylalanine or tryptophan, this likely comes from a read error. Because the CDR3's place on the DNA is in doubt, the DNA is left out and the CDR3 is given as listed by TCRdb. V gene TRBV7-8 combines with J gene TRBJ2-1; the table calls TRBD2, which could not be checked here. With termini counted, the CDR3 has 16 amino acids. Germline-derived CDR1 and CDR2 are SGHVS and FQNEAQ. The CDR3 is CASSPRASHQGRLAAL.

The sample holds a few counts of this clonotype. The CDR3 reads CASGQTFTCNEQFF. The CDR3 region has the DNA TGTGCCAGCGGCCAGACATTCACCTGCAATGAGCAGTTCTTC. The chain combines TRBV27 with TRBJ2-1; no firm D call. The V end was cut by 8 bases, the J end by 6 bases, with 17 bases between. Looked up from germline, CDR1 is MNHEY and CDR2 is SMNVEV (reference sequence). The length of the CDR3 is 14 residues.

This clonotype was seen a single time. The chain combines TRBV2 with TRBJ1-2; D is undetermined. Germline V gives CDR1 SNHLY, CDR2 FYNNEI. The CDR3 covers 13 residues. The V gene lost 6 bases and the J gene lost 4 bases, with 12 bases spanning the gap. This chain's CDR3 is CASRTQDPYGYTF. Here the CDR3 DNA reads TGTGCCAGCAGGACCCAGGACCCCTATGGCTACACCTTC.

The chain combines TRBV6-1 with TRBJ2-2, with 13 bases fitting TRBD2. V was clipped by 11 bases and J by 6 bases; unmatched bases: 6. This CDR3 contains 14 residues. CDR1 MNHNS and CDR2 SASEGT come from the germline V gene. The CDR3 sequence: CARTGLAGAGELFF. In DNA form, the CDR3 reads TGTGCCCGCACTGGACTAGCGGGAGCCGGGGAGCTGTTTTTT.

This clonotype came up many times. The chain recombines TRBV12-3 or TRBV12-4 with TRBJ1-4, with D possibly being TRBD1 (6 bases). Trimming pared 5 bases from V and 7 bases from J, leaving 14 bases between. The CDR3 contains 14 residues. The CDR3 nucleotides read TGTGCCAGCAGTCCCGGGGGCAGCATTGAAAAACTGTTTTTT. It encodes CASSPGGSIEKLFF.

This clonotype was seen repeatedly, ten times or more. The genes are TRBV6-4 and TRBJ1-5, with 7 bases identical to TRBD1. The junction had 16 bases not matched to a gene; V was cut back by 6 bases and J by 2 bases. Germline assignment: CDR1 MRHNA and CDR2 SNTAGT. The CDR3 loop spans 18 amino acids. The CDR3 loop is CASSDKAGQEERNQPQHF. CDR3 nucleotides: TGTGCCAGCAGCGACAAAGCCGGACAGGAAGAACGCAATCAGCCCCAGCATTTT.

Notes on this clonotype: A junction boundary mismatches the germline segment, possibly from a read error. The gene calls are TRBV11-2 and TRBJ2-3, with a possible D match to TRBD1 (7 bases). Germline-derived CDR1 and CDR2 are SGHAT and FQNNGV. This CDR3 is built from 21 residues. The CDR3 DNA sequence: TGTGCCAACAGCTTAGATTCAGGGGGAGGTAGGGGTAGGGTGGGGACAGATACGCAGTATTTT. Protein product: CANSLDSGGGRGRVGTDTQYF.

This clonotype has ten or more counts. V is TRBV7-8 and J is TRBJ2-3, with D tentatively TRBD2 (6 bases). The CDR3 is 15 amino acids. The ends were cut back, 4 bases at V and 0 bases at J, with 11 bases in the middle. The V gene's germline CDR1 is SGHVS and CDR2 FQNEAQ. The CDR3 DNA sequence: TGTGCCAGCAGCTCCGGGGGACGGAGCACAGATACGCAGTATTTT. As protein: CASSSGGRSTDTQYF.

This clonotype appeared a single time. Likely a read error: the CDR3 ends without its conserved phenylalanine or tryptophan. The DNA is omitted, as the CDR3 cannot be located on it reliably, and the CDR3 follows TCRdb's listing. The chain has TRBV7-8 and TRBJ1-3. From germline, CDR1 is SGHVS and CDR2 FQNEAQ. The length of the CDR3 is 9 amino acids, counting both ends. Here the CDR3 reads CASSPRGGT.

This sequence joins TRBV27 and TRBJ2-7; 8 positions match TRBD2. The V gene end was trimmed by 2 bases and the J gene end by 1 base; junction bases not matched to a gene: 7. CDR1 is MNHEY and CDR2 is SMNVEV in the germline V gene (reference sequence). The CDR3 is 16 residues long. The CDR3 bases are TGTGCCAGCAGTTTAATCGGGGCGGGGGGTTCCTACGAGCAGTACTTC. The encoded protein is CASSLIGAGGSYEQYF.

The rearrangement links TRBV7-2 to TRBJ2-5; D gene uncertain. Germline lookup yields CDR1 SGHTA and CDR2 FQGNSA. V was cut by 1 base and J by 5 bases, with 5 bases left in between. The CDR3 length is 12 residues. The CDR3 protein is CASSLGLETQYF. The CDR3 DNA follows: TGTGCCAGCAGCTTAGGGCTGGAGACCCAGTACTTC.

The V call is TRBV9, the J call TRBJ1-4; D is undetermined. Germline assignment: CDR1 SGDLS and CDR2 YYNGEE. The ends were cut back, 0 bases at V and 10 bases at J, with 13 bases in the middle. The CDR3 has 14 residues. The CDR3 loop is CASSVGQRSGKLFF. CDR3 in DNA: TGTGCCAGCAGCGTAGGGCAGCGCTCTGGAAAACTGTTTTTT.

This clonotype was recorded at least ten times. CDR3 sequence (DNA): TGCGCCAGCAGCTTGGGGCAGGGGGTCTACGAGCAGTACTTC. This translates into CASSLGQGVYEQYF. V and J are TRBV5-1 and TRBJ2-7; 7 nucleotides match TRBD1. This CDR3 has 14 residues. Germline CDR1 and CDR2: SGHRS and YFSETQ. With 0 bases clipped from V and 3 bases from J, the junction kept 3 bases outside the gene matches.

This clonotype was seen at least ten times. The rearrangement joins TRBV10-3 to TRBJ2-5; the D is unclear. The V gene lost 3 bases and the J gene lost 1 base, with 3 bases spanning the gap. The CDR3 is 12 amino acids. The germline V gene encodes CDR1 ENHRY and CDR2 SYGVKD. The CDR3 region is CAISELQETQYF. The CDR3 DNA follows: TGTGCCATCAGTGAACTCCAAGAGACCCAGTACTTC.

There are many counts of this clonotype. The CDR3 DNA is TGCGCCAGCAGCTTGTATACAGGGGGCACTACCTTAAACCAAGAGACCCAGTACTTC. This gives the protein CASSLYTGGTTLNQETQYF. The chain links TRBV5-1 to TRBJ2-5; 9 positions agree with TRBD1. Germline V gives CDR1 SGHRS, CDR2 YFSETQ. This CDR3 is built from 19 residues. The V gene end was trimmed by 1 base and the J gene end by 0 bases; junction bases not matched to a gene: 13. Supplemented by reference TRBV5-1 and TRBJ2-5, the full variable domain reads KAGVTQTPRYLIKTRGQQVTLSCSPISGHRSVSWYQQTPGQGLQFLFEYFSETQRNKGNFPGRFSGRQFSNSRSEMNVSTLELGDSALYLCASSLYTGGTTLNQETQYFGPGTRLLVL.

This clonotype was picked up many times. J is TRBJ2-2 and V is TRBV10-3; TRBD2 agrees at 8 bases. The CDR3 has 17 residues. Per the germline V gene, CDR1 is ENHRY and CDR2 is SYGVKD. Trimming cost V 5 bases and J 2 bases; bases outside gene matches: 10. DNA for the CDR3: TGTGCCATCAGTAGCGGGGGACGGTTAGAAAACACCGGGGAGCTGTTTTTT. Protein product: CAISSGGRLENTGELFF.

For this clonotype: The junction differs from germline at one of its ends, possibly a read error. The gene calls are TRBV5-1 and TRBJ1-2, with 7 bases aligning to TRBD1. Germline V gene lookup returns CDR1 SGHRS and CDR2 YFSETQ. This CDR3 spans 16 amino acids. DNA of the CDR3: TGCGCCAGCAGCCCGTTACCGACAGGGACCGACTATGTCTACACCTTC. Its protein product is CASSPLPTGTDYVYTF.

This clonotype was counted many times. V is TRBV29-1 and J is TRBJ2-7; possibly TRBD1 for D (6 bases). CDR1 SQVTM and CDR2 ANQGSEA come from the germline V gene. This CDR3 has 12 residues. V lost 4 bases, J lost 2 bases, and 9 bases lay in between. The CDR3 sequence: CSVGTVAYEQYF. The CDR3 DNA is TGCAGCGTTGGGACAGTTGCCTACGAGCAGTACTTC.

This clonotype showed up many times. The rearrangement joins TRBV7-8 to TRBJ2-7; TRBD2 matches at 7 bases. The germline V gene encodes CDR1 SGHVS and CDR2 FQNEAQ. The CDR3 sequence is 14 residues long. J gave up 4 bases and V 2 bases, and 5 bases lay outside the gene matches. CDR3 amino acids: CASSLRGRRYEQYF. The CDR3 DNA reads as TGTGCCAGCAGCTTACGCGGGAGAAGGTACGAGCAGTACTTC. The full variable domain, completed using reference TRBV7-8 and TRBJ2-7, is GAGVSQSPRYKVAKRGQDVALRCDPISGHVSLFWYQQALGQGPEFLTYFQNEAQLDKSGLPSDRFFAERPEGSVSTLKIQRTQQEDSAVYLCASSLRGRRYEQYFGPGTRLTVT.

The rearrangement links TRBV20-1 to TRBJ1-2, with no clear D. The CDR3 loop spans 14 amino acids. The V gene's germline CDR1 is DFQATT and CDR2 SNEGSKA (reference sequence). The ends were cut back, 0 bases at V and 3 bases at J, with 11 bases in the middle. The CDR3 nucleotides read TGCAGTGCTAGAGATCCTGGGGTTGACTATGGCTACACCTTC. This translates into CSARDPGVDYGYTF.